Detailed here is one T cell receptor beta chain. Its matching antigen is unknown. V was pared by 8 bases and J by 10 bases, with 18 bases of the junction left unmatched. The germline V gene has CDR1 SNHLY and CDR2 FYNNEI. CDR3 length: 16 amino acids. The sample is drawn from a study of vaccination and CD4 T cells after COVID-19. Indicated treatment: roughly 11-day PBMC culture with coronavirus spike peptide pools or control peptides (ViraFEST assay). The Oncomine TCR Beta short-read assay sequenced DNA from cultured CD4+ T cells. MiXCR, run by TCRdb on the PCR reads, gives a single entry per CDR3 protein. The sample consists of 15,000 or so distinct CDR3 sequences, approximately 56% of them appearing once.

Sample: CD4+ T cells from blood, cultured in vitro. The chain carries TRBV2 and TRBJ2-1, with TRBD2 identical over 9 bases. The clonotype comes from a human donor who had recovered from COVID-19. CDR3 in amino acids: CASRKSGSGRPKEQFF. The CDR3 bases are TGTGCCAGCCGAAAGTCGGGTAGCGGGAGACCCAAGGAGCAGTTCTTC.